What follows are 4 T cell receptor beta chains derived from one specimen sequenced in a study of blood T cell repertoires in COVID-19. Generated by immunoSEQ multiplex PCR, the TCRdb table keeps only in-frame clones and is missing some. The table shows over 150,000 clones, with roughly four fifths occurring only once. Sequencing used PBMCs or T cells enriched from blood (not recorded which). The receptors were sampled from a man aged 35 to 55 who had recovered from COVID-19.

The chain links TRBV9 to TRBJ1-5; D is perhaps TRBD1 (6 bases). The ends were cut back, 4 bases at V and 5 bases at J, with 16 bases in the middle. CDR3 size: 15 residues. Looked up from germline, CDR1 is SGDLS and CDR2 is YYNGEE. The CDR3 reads CASSSTGTIDQPQHF. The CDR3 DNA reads TGTGCCAGCAGCTCTACAGGGACAATCGATCAGCCCCAGCATTTT.

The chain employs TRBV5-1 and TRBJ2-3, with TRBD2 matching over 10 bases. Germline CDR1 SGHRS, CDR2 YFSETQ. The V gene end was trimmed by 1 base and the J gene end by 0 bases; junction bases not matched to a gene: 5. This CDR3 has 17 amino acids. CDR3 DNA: TGCGCCAGCAGCTTGTCGGCTAGCGGGGGCAGCACAGATACGCAGTATTTT. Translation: CASSLSASGGSTDTQYF.

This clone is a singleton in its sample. CDR3 in DNA: TGTGCCATCAGTGGGGTACGGGATTCACCCCTCCACTTT. Its translation is CAISGVRDSPLHF. The rearrangement links TRBV10-3 to TRBJ1-6, with D unresolved. The germline V gene encodes CDR1 ENHRY and CDR2 SYGVKD. The length of the CDR3 is 13 residues. V was pared by 4 bases and J by 8 bases, with 9 bases between.

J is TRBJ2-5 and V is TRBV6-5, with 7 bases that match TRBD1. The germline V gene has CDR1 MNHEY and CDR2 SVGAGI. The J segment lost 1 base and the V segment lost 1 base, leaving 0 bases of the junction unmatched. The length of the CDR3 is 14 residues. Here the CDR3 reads CASSYWTGQETQYF. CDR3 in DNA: TGTGCCAGCAGTTACTGGACAGGCCAAGAGACCCAGTACTTC.